The 16 T cell receptor beta chains reported below all come from one sample, sequenced in a study of OX40 agonist ivuxolimab in advanced cancers. Using immunoSEQ multiplex PCR, the repertoire was profiled, and TCRdb retains in-frame clones only, with some absent. This table holds approximately 20,000 clones, roughly 85% found once. The sequencing used CD4+ or CD8+ T cells sorted from blood, collected in a trial of the OX40 agonist ivuxolimab. The receptors shown here come from an adult with an advanced solid tumor such as melanoma, head and neck, liver or kidney cancer.

The J gene is TRBJ2-1, the V gene TRBV7-9; 13 nucleotides match TRBD2. Trimming took 5 bases from V and 1 from J; bases not matched to a gene: 2. Germline CDR1 is SEHNR and CDR2 is FQNEAQ (reference sequence). The CDR3 consists of 16 residues. The DNA of the CDR3 is TGTGCCAGCAGCCCGACTAGCGGGAGGTCCTACAATGAGCAGTTCTTC. It translates to CASSPTSGRSYNEQFF. Combining the CDR3 with reference TRBV7-9 and TRBJ2-1 gives the whole variable domain DTGVSQNPRHKITKRGQNVTFRCDPISEHNRLYWYRQTLGQGPEFLTYFQNEAQLEKSRLLSDRFSAERPKGSFSTLEIQRTEQGDSAMYLCASSPTSGRSYNEQFFGPGTRLTVL.

The V call is TRBV30, the J call TRBJ2-1; D may be TRBD1 or TRBD2 (5 bases each). V was shortened by 4 bases and J by 0 bases, with 13 bases between the two germline ends. The CDR3 spans 15 residues. Germline values: CDR1 GTSNPN, CDR2 SVGIG (reference sequence). The CDR3 DNA is TGTGCCTGGACTAGGGGAGTTAGCTCCTACAATGAGCAGTTCTTC. This translates into CAWTRGVSSYNEQFF.

The chain combines TRBV2 with TRBJ1-2, with TRBD1 identical over 10 bases. Germline V gives CDR1 SNHLY, CDR2 FYNNEI. This CDR3 contains 19 residues. V dropped 1 base and J dropped 3; count of bases not matched to a gene: 14. CDR3 loop: CASSEGGWGQGRIDYGYTF. CDR3 DNA: TGTGCCAGCAGTGAAGGGGGTTGGGGACAGGGGCGGATTGACTATGGCTACACCTTC.

V and J are TRBV19 and TRBJ2-7; D not certain. CDR3 length: 12 amino acids. The germline V gene encodes CDR1 LNHDA and CDR2 SQIVND (reference sequence). V lost 4 bases and J 1 base, leaving 5 bases between the germline ends. CDR3 bases: TGTGCCAGTAGTACAGGATCCTACGAGCAGTACTTC. It translates to CASSTGSYEQYF.

The chain is built from TRBV4-2 and TRBJ1-1; D ambiguous. The CDR3 length is 15 residues. Trimming cost V 0 bases and J 2 bases, with 10 bases left between them. Germline V gene lookup returns CDR1 LGHNA and CDR2 YNFKEQ. The CDR3 sequence: CASSQDLRGNTEAFF. CDR3 DNA: TGTGCCAGCAGCCAAGATCTCCGGGGAAACACTGAAGCTTTCTTT.

The chain carries TRBV30 and TRBJ1-6, with unresolved D. Between the trimmed V and J ends, which lost 2 bases and 0 bases, there was a span of 8 bases. The CDR3 is 15 residues long. Germline-derived CDR1 and CDR2 are GTSNPN and SVGIG (reference sequence). This CDR3 is CAWSSPSSYNSPLHF. CDR3 DNA sequence: TGTGCCTGGAGTAGCCCGAGCTCCTATAATTCACCCCTCCACTTT.

CDR3 DNA sequence: TGTGCCAGCAGTCAGGGGTACGAGCAGTACTTC. It translates to CASSQGYEQYF. The J gene is TRBJ2-7, the V gene TRBV27; possibly TRBD1 for D (6 bases). The germline V and J ends were trimmed by 5 bases and 4 bases, with 6 bases remaining between them. The germline V gene encodes CDR1 MNHEY and CDR2 SMNVEV (reference sequence). CDR3 size: 11 residues.

The chain has TRBV27 and TRBJ2-5, with 7 bases aligning to TRBD1. The J call may be wrong; the DNA end is better matched by TRBJ2-7. The CDR3 covers 14 residues. Looked up from germline, CDR1 is MNHEY and CDR2 is SMNVEV (reference sequence). The CDR3 is CASSLTGTGYEQYF. The DNA of the CDR3 is TGTGCCAGCAGTTTGACAGGGACGGGCTACGAGCAGTACTTC.

The chain recombines TRBV27 with TRBJ2-5; D ambiguous. Per germline, CDR1 MNHEY and CDR2 SMNVEV (reference sequence). The length of the CDR3 is 13 residues. V was shortened by 6 bases and J by 2 bases, with 10 bases between the two germline ends. CDR3 protein: CASRHGGQETQYF. The CDR3 coding sequence is TGTGCCAGCAGGCACGGCGGTCAAGAGACCCAGTACTTC.

This rearrangement joins TRBV19 to TRBJ1-5; D might be TRBD1 (6 bases). Per the germline V gene, CDR1 is LNHDA and CDR2 is SQIVND (reference sequence). The CDR3 loop spans 17 amino acids. V lost 3 bases to trimming and J lost 1 base, with 16 bases between them. The CDR3 loop is CASSMGAGAGSNQPQHF. CDR3 sequence (DNA): TGTGCCAGTAGTATGGGGGCCGGGGCAGGGAGCAATCAGCCCCAGCATTTT.

This CDR3 is CASSLATGADPLHF. CDR3 sequence (DNA): TGCGCCAGCAGCTTGGCGACAGGGGCGGATCCCCTCCACTTT. The chain recombines TRBV5-1 with TRBJ1-6; 8 bases match TRBD1. From germline, CDR1 is SGHRS and CDR2 YFSETQ. After removal of 0 bases from V and 13 bases from J, the junction contained 6 bases not matched to a gene. The CDR3 has 14 residues.

The rearrangement links TRBV27 to TRBJ2-5; tentative D call: TRBD2 (6 bases). Germline loops: CDR1 MNHEY, CDR2 SMNVEV (reference sequence). V was cut by 2 bases and J by 2 bases, with 12 bases left in between. This CDR3 comprises 15 residues. CDR3 bases: TGTGCCAGCAGTTTAATGATTGGGGGGCAAGAGACCCAGTACTTC. This codes for CASSLMIGGQETQYF.

Written as DNA, the CDR3 is TGTGCCAGCAGCGCATCCGGGACACCTAACTATGGCTACACCTTC. As protein: CASSASGTPNYGYTF. The J gene is TRBJ1-2, the V gene TRBV7-9; a possible D gene is TRBD1 (6 bases). This CDR3 contains 15 residues. Trimming left V 5 bases short and J 0 bases short, with 13 bases between. Germline CDR1 and CDR2: SEHNR and FQNEAQ (reference sequence). The variable domain in full, with the rest retrieved from reference TRBV7-9 and TRBJ1-2, is DTGVSQNPRHKITKRGQNVTFRCDPISEHNRLYWYRQTLGQGPEFLTYFQNEAQLEKSRLLSDRFSAERPKGSFSTLEIQRTEQGDSAMYLCASSASGTPNYGYTFGSGTRLTVV.

The chain combines TRBV11-2 with TRBJ2-7, with 7 bases that match TRBD2. The CDR3 has 15 amino acids. Trimming took 0 bases from V and 2 from J; bases not matched to a gene: 4. CDR1 and CDR2 from the germline V gene are SGHAT and FQNNGV. CDR3 in DNA: TGTGCCAGCAGCTTAGACCCTAGCGGAACCTACGAGCAGTACTTC. It is translated as CASSLDPSGTYEQYF. Combining the CDR3 with reference TRBV11-2 and TRBJ2-7 gives the whole variable domain EAGVAQSPRYKIIEKRQSVAFWCNPISGHATLYWYQQILGQGPKLLIQFQNNGVVDDSQLPKDRFSAERLKGVDSTLKIQPAKLEDSAVYLCASSLDPSGTYEQYFGPGTRLTVT.

The rearrangement joins TRBV27 to TRBJ2-5; no clear D. The CDR3 loop spans 12 amino acids. In germline, CDR1 is MNHEY, CDR2 SMNVEV (reference sequence). The V end lost 6 bases, the J end lost 0 bases, and 5 bases lay between the germline ends. Here the CDR3 DNA reads TGTGCCAGCAGCGCAAACCAAGAGACCCAGTACTTC. Protein product: CASSANQETQYF.

This clone has just one count. DNA for the CDR3: TGTGCCAGTAGTTACAGGGTTATTACTGAAGCTTTCTTT. This gives the protein CASSYRVITEAFF. V gene TRBV19 combines with J gene TRBJ1-1, with a tentative D call TRBD1 (6 bases). Germline V lookup: CDR1 LNHDA, CDR2 SQIVND (reference sequence). The CDR3 has 13 amino acids. The V end was cut by 5 bases, the J end by 5 bases, with 12 bases between.